One T cell receptor (beta chain) is described in this entry. This specimen belongs to a study of technical replicates of blood from a few donors. Trimming removed 7 bases at V and 9 bases at J, with 16 bases between. CDR3 length equals 13 residues. Germline loops: CDR1 MNHNY, CDR2 SVGAGI (reference sequence). Clones were read by immunoSEQ multiplex PCR, and TCRdb kept only the in-frame ones, dropping some. The table includes around 79,000 clones, approximately 94% detected once. The clonotype originates from a human donor in good health. The chain has TRBV6-6 and TRBJ2-1; D perhaps matches TRBD2 (6 bases). The specimen sequenced was T cells isolated from PBMCs. The CDR3 reads CASNRGSKGEQFF. In nucleotides, the CDR3 is TGTGCCAGCAATCGGGGGAGCAAGGGTGAGCAGTTCTTC.